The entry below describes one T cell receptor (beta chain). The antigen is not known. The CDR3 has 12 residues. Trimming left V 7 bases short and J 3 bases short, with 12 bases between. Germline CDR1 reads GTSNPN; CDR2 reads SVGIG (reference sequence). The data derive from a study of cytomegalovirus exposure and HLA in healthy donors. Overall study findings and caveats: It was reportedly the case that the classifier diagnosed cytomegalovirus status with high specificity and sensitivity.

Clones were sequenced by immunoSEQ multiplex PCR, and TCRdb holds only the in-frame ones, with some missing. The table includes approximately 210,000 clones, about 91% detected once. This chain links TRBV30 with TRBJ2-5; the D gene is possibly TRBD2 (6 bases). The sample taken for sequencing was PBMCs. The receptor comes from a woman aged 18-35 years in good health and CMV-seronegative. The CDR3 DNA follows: TGTGCCTCTACATGGGGGGAAGAGACCCAGTACTTC. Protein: CASTWGEETQYF.